The 18 T cell receptor beta chains below were found in one sample sequenced in a study of identical twins. TCRdb fed the 5' RACE reads into MiXCR, producing one record per CDR3 protein. The table records approximately 630,000 distinct CDR3 sequences, 7% to 7.5% of them present only once. The same sample was also studied in work on yellow fever vaccine responses in identical twins.

The sample taken for sequencing was PBMCs. Source of these receptors: a woman aged 18-29 years in good health.

This clonotype was counted many times. The chain employs TRBV5-1 and TRBJ1-5; the match to TRBD1 covers 7 bases. Germline loops: CDR1 SGHRS, CDR2 YFSETQ. CDR3 length: 13 residues. Trimming at V came to 4 bases and at J to 5 bases, leaving 3 bases not matched to a gene. The CDR3 loop is CASSQTGYQPQHF. The DNA for the CDR3 is TGCGCCAGCAGCCAGACAGGGTATCAGCCCCAGCATTTT.

The chain has TRBV29-1 and TRBJ2-7; 11 nucleotides line up with TRBD2. V lost 7 bases and J lost 2; bases outside the gene matches: 4. The CDR3 consists of 13 residues. From germline, CDR1 is SQVTM and CDR2 ANQGSEA. CDR3 coding DNA: TGCAGCGGGATTAGCGGGAGGGCCTACGAGCAGTACTTC. Encoded protein: CSGISGRAYEQYF.

The chain carries TRBV12-3 or TRBV12-4 and TRBJ2-5, with 9 positions matching TRBD2. This CDR3 is 16 amino acids long. V lost 3 bases and J lost 4; bases outside the gene matches: 9. CDR3: CASSFGGRAFGETQYF. For the CDR3, the DNA is TGTGCCAGCAGTTTTGGCGGGAGGGCCTTCGGAGAGACCCAGTACTTC.

The rearrangement uses TRBV12-3 or TRBV12-4 and TRBJ2-5, with D possibly being TRBD1 (6 bases). V gave up 6 bases and J gave up 0 bases, with 11 bases separating them. The CDR3 runs 14 residues. CDR3 sequence: CASSRRDNQETQYF. Written as DNA, the CDR3 is TGTGCCAGCAGCCGCCGGGACAACCAAGAGACCCAGTACTTC.

This clonotype appeared a few times. The chain links TRBV28 to TRBJ1-1; no clear D gene. V gave up 5 bases and J gave up 7 bases, with 17 bases separating them. Germline-derived CDR1 and CDR2 are MDHEN and SYDVKM. This CDR3 contains 14 residues. CDR3 loop: CASSPHILVGEAFF. DNA for the CDR3: TGTGCCAGCAGTCCGCACATTCTTGTTGGTGAAGCTTTCTTT.

The V gene is TRBV29-1, the J gene TRBJ2-2; 8 bases are shared with TRBD1. CDR1 is SQVTM, CDR2 ANQGSEA, per germline. The V gene end was trimmed by 5 bases and the J gene end by 7 bases; junction bases not matched to a gene: 6. The length of the CDR3 is 13 residues. CDR3 sequence (DNA): TGCAGCGTTTTGACAGGGGCGGTCGGGGAGCTGTTTTTT. Translating it yields CSVLTGAVGELFF.

The V and J genes are TRBV4-1 and TRBJ2-5; D might be TRBD2 (5 bases). The CDR3 loop spans 13 amino acids. Trimming removed 1 base at V and 5 bases at J, with 8 bases between. Germline V gene lookup returns CDR1 MGHRA and CDR2 YSYEKL. DNA of the CDR3: TGCGCCAGCAGCCAAGCCATAGCGGAGACCCAGTACTTC. This gives the protein CASSQAIAETQYF.

This rearrangement joins TRBV20-1 to TRBJ2-5; D not resolved. The CDR3 extends over 11 amino acids. Germline V CDR1 and CDR2: DFQATT, SNEGSKA (reference sequence). With 7 bases removed from V and 6 bases from J, the gap between germline ends came to 12 bases. The CDR3 region is CSVEPAQTQYF. The DNA for the CDR3 is TGCAGTGTTGAACCCGCCCAGACCCAGTACTTC.

The chain has TRBV6-5 and TRBJ2-1, with 9 bases identical to TRBD2. Trimming removed 2 bases from V and 2 bases from J; junction bases left unmatched: 10. The CDR3 is 18 amino acids. The germline gives CDR1 MNHEY, CDR2 SVGAGI. CDR3 in amino acids: CASSYPRPTSGTYNEQFF. CDR3 nucleotide sequence: TGTGCCAGCAGTTACCCAAGGCCGACTAGCGGTACCTACAATGAGCAGTTCTTC.

This clonotype was recorded at least ten times. The CDR3 nucleotides read TGCGCCAGCAGCTCCTGGGGTGAGACCCAGTACTTC. Amino acids: CASSSWGETQYF. The chain recombines TRBV5-1 with TRBJ2-5; D is undetermined. Trimming pared 3 bases from V and 5 bases from J, leaving 8 bases between. The CDR3 contains 12 residues. The germline CDR1 and CDR2 sequences are SGHRS and YFSETQ.

This clonotype occurred many times. CDR3 in amino acids: CASTNAGRNTEAFF. CDR3 in DNA: TGTGCCAGCACCAACGCAGGGCGAAACACTGAAGCTTTCTTT. This sequence joins TRBV6-2 or TRBV6-3 and TRBJ1-1, with D possibly TRBD1 on 5 matching bases. The CDR3 totals 14 residues. In germline, CDR1 is MNHEY, CDR2 SVGEGT. Trimming removed 7 bases at V and 2 bases at J, with 14 bases between.

Ten or more counts support this clonotype. The rearrangement links TRBV10-3 to TRBJ2-3; 8 bases match TRBD1. The CDR3 sequence is 17 residues long. With V trimmed by 2 bases and J by 2 bases, 9 bases remained unmatched. Germline V gene data show CDR1 as ENHRY and CDR2 as SYGVKD. CDR3 in amino acids: CAISELSGTGDTDTQYF. Here the CDR3 DNA reads TGTGCCATCAGTGAGCTTTCCGGGACAGGAGACACAGATACGCAGTATTTT.

Worth noting for this clonotype: A single base separates this from a much larger clone, so it may be a read error. The chain carries TRBV10-3 and TRBJ2-1, with TRBD2 identical over 13 bases. Germline-derived CDR1 and CDR2 are ENHRY and SYGVKD. The CDR3 contains 20 residues. The chain's CDR3 is CAISESYRTSGSTRYNELFF. The CDR3 bases are TGTGCCATCAGTGAGTCGTACAGGACTAGCGGGAGTACACGTTACAATGAGCTGTTCTTC.

This clonotype was recorded many times. The chain joins TRBV5-1 to TRBJ2-5; D ambiguous. V lost 1 base to trimming and J lost 5 bases, with 6 bases between them. The CDR3 is 12 residues long. The germline V gene has CDR1 SGHRS and CDR2 YFSETQ. CDR3 in amino acids: CASSLLEETQYF. CDR3 nucleotide sequence: TGCGCCAGCAGCTTGCTGGAGGAGACCCAGTACTTC.

This clonotype was seen a handful of times. The rearrangement links TRBV12-3 or TRBV12-4 to TRBJ2-1; 8 bases fit TRBD2. V gave up 8 bases and J gave up 7 bases; unmatched junction bases: 10. The CDR3 runs 14 residues. CDR3 sequence reads: CASLGAGEENEQFF. CDR3 coding DNA: TGTGCCAGCCTAGGAGCGGGAGAGGAAAATGAGCAGTTCTTC.

This clonotype was picked up a small number of times. J is TRBJ2-1 and V is TRBV11-1; TRBD2 aligns across 11 bases. Germline CDR1 reads SGHAT; CDR2 reads FQDESV (reference sequence). The CDR3 totals 20 residues. V was pared by 6 bases and J by 4 bases, with 20 bases of the junction left unmatched. CDR3 nucleotide sequence: TGTGCCAGCAGATCACGGGACCTAGCGGGAGGATTGGGCTTTTACAATGAGCAGTTCTTC. Protein sequence: CASRSRDLAGGLGFYNEQFF.

To note about this clonotype: It may be a read error: a sequence one base away is much more abundant. This chain connects TRBV20-1 to TRBJ2-5, with 7 bases fitting TRBD1. The CDR3 is made up of 13 amino acids. CDR1 is DFQATT, CDR2 SNEGSKA, per germline (reference sequence). This chain's CDR3 is CSANRGSQESQYF. Here the CDR3 DNA reads TGCAGTGCCAACAGGGGTTCTCAAGAGTCCCAGTACTTC.

The rearrangement joins TRBV11-2 to TRBJ2-5; perhaps TRBD1 as D (6 bases). The CDR3 is 15 residues long. Germline loops: CDR1 SGHAT, CDR2 FQNNGV. V lost 4 bases and J lost 1, with 13 bases in between. CDR3 DNA: TGTGCCAGCAGCTATAAAACAGGGATCCAAGAGACCCAGTACTTC. Its protein is CASSYKTGIQETQYF.